These 20 T cell receptor beta chains share one sample of origin, sequenced in a study of blood T cell repertoires in COVID-19. The assay was immunoSEQ multiplex PCR, and TCRdb's table has in-frame clones only and misses some. The sample includes a few hundred thousand clones, roughly 86% seen only once; the top ten take around 7.3%. The sequencing sample was made of peripheral blood. The receptors come from a woman between 65 and 79 years old with active or convalescent COVID-19.

This clone was seen a handful of times. The CDR3 sequence is CASSIDRTGVDEQYF. The CDR3 DNA sequence: TGTGCCAGTAGTATAGATAGGACAGGGGTCGACGAGCAGTACTTC. The V gene is TRBV19, the J gene TRBJ2-7; 9 bases line up with TRBD1. CDR3 length: 15 amino acids. V was pared by 0 bases and J by 5 bases, with 5 bases of the junction left unmatched. Germline V CDR1 and CDR2: LNHDA, SQIVND (reference sequence). Variable domain in full (rest from reference TRBV19 and TRBJ2-7): DGGITQSPKYLFRKEGQNVTLSCEQNLNHDAMYWYRQDPGQGLRLIYYSQIVNDFQKGDIAEGYSVSREKKESFPLTVTSAQKNPTAFYLCASSIDRTGVDEQYFGPGTRLTVT.

This chain joins TRBV9 and TRBJ1-1; TRBD1 matches at 7 bases. The length of the CDR3 is 14 residues. In germline, CDR1 is SGDLS, CDR2 YYNGEE. The J segment lost 2 bases and the V segment lost 0 bases, leaving 1 base of the junction unmatched. CDR3 loop: CASSVAGGNTEAFF. Written as DNA, the CDR3 is TGTGCCAGCAGCGTAGCAGGGGGTAACACTGAAGCTTTCTTT.

This chain connects TRBV9 to TRBJ1-2; D call uncertain. Germline-derived CDR1 and CDR2 are SGDLS and YYNGEE. This CDR3 has 16 amino acids. V lost 4 bases and J lost 8, with 24 bases in between. This CDR3 reads CASSILQAGDLEGYTF. CDR3 nucleotides: TGTGCCAGCAGCATACTGCAGGCAGGCGACCTGGAAGGCTACACCTTC.

The rearrangement links TRBV6-5 to TRBJ1-2; the D is unclear. The V and J ends lost 10 bases and 4 bases respectively, with 13 bases between them. This CDR3 has 12 amino acids. Germline lookup yields CDR1 MNHEY and CDR2 SVGAGI. As DNA, the CDR3 is TGTGCCACCCCGACTCTGAGCTATGGCTACACCTTC. It encodes CATPTLSYGYTF.

The V call is TRBV19, the J call TRBJ1-5; 8 nucleotides match TRBD1. This CDR3 contains 15 residues. Germline trimming cut 0 bases from V and 5 bases from J; bases unmatched to any gene: 3. Germline CDR1 reads LNHDA; CDR2 reads SQIVND (reference sequence). DNA for the CDR3: TGTGCCAGTAGTATAGATTCAGGGGGCGATCAGCCCCAGCATTTT. This gives the protein CASSIDSGGDQPQHF.

V usage is TRBV9 and J usage is TRBJ2-1; 9 bases match TRBD1. In germline, CDR1 is SGDLS, CDR2 YYNGEE. This CDR3 is built from 15 residues. J lost 8 bases, V lost 4 bases, and 10 bases had no gene match. CDR3 region: CASSPKTGGNDEQFF. The CDR3 DNA reads as TGTGCCAGCAGCCCAAAGACAGGGGGAAATGATGAGCAGTTCTTC.

The chain uses TRBV6-6 and TRBJ1-1, with D possibly matching TRBD1 (5 bases). CDR1 MNHNY and CDR2 SVGAGI come from the germline V gene (reference sequence). The germline V and J ends were trimmed by 8 bases and 1 base, with 14 bases remaining between them. This CDR3 has 14 residues. As DNA, the CDR3 is TGTGCCAGCCTCTCCAGGCAGGGGAACACTGAAGCTTTCTTT. It encodes CASLSRQGNTEAFF.

The rearrangement uses TRBV7-2 and TRBJ1-5, with a tentative D call TRBD1 (6 bases). The germline V gene encodes CDR1 SGHTA and CDR2 FQGNSA. CDR3 length: 14 residues. V dropped 4 bases and J dropped 3 bases, with 10 bases sitting between them. CDR3 sequence: CASSYGTTNQPQHF. CDR3 bases: TGTGCCAGCAGCTATGGGACAACCAATCAGCCCCAGCATTTT. The complete variable domain, with remaining parts taken from reference TRBV7-2 and TRBJ1-5, reads GAGVSQSPSNKVTEKGKDVELRCDPISGHTALYWYRQSLGQGLEFLIYFQGNSAPDKSGLPSDRFSAERTGGSVSTLTIQRTQQEDSAVYLCASSYGTTNQPQHFGDGTRLSIL.

The chain combines TRBV9 with TRBJ1-5; tentative D call: TRBD1 (5 bases). Germline values: CDR1 SGDLS, CDR2 YYNGEE. The V end lost 6 bases, the J end lost 3 bases, and 13 bases lay between the germline ends. The length of the CDR3 is 14 residues. The CDR3 here is CASIPGRHNQPQHF. The CDR3 bases are TGTGCCAGCATCCCAGGGAGGCACAATCAGCCCCAGCATTTT. Filled out from reference TRBV9 and TRBJ1-5, the complete variable domain reads DSGVTQTPKHLITATGQRVTLRCSPRSGDLSVYWYQQSLDQGLQFLIQYYNGEERAKGNILERFSAQQFPDLHSELNLSSLELGDSALYFCASIPGRHNQPQHFGDGTRLSIL.

The V call is TRBV7-9, the J call TRBJ1-1; possibly TRBD1 for D (5 bases). Germline CDR1 reads SEHNR; CDR2 reads FQNEAQ (reference sequence). Trimming took off 1 base at V and 1 base at J, with 13 bases between the two ends. The CDR3 totals 16 residues. The CDR3 is CASSLGGGVANTEAFF. The DNA of the CDR3 is TGTGCCAGCAGCTTAGGTGGGGGGGTGGCGAACACTGAAGCTTTCTTT.

The gene calls are TRBV4-3 and TRBJ1-2, with TRBD1 as a possible D gene (6 bases). This CDR3 is built from 15 residues. Trimming pared 0 bases from V and 8 bases from J, leaving 16 bases between. Germline V gene sequence: CDR1 LGHNA, CDR2 YSLEER. CDR3 nucleotide sequence: TGCGCCAGCAGCCAAGATGTTGCGGGGGCGGGAGGCTACACCTTC. This encodes CASSQDVAGAGGYTF.

The CDR3, as DNA: TGCAGTGCTAGTAGGGGCGACATGAAGGAGCCCCAGCATTTT. Amino acids: CSASRGDMKEPQHF. J is TRBJ1-5 and V is TRBV20-1; TRBD1 is a possible D gene (5 bases). V was trimmed by 3 bases and J by 8 bases, leaving 17 bases between them. The V gene's germline CDR1 is DFQATT and CDR2 SNEGSKA (reference sequence). The CDR3 sequence is 14 residues long.

The V call is TRBV27, the J call TRBJ1-6; 9 bases are shared with TRBD1. The ends lost 5 bases at V and 5 bases at J; junction bases unmatched: 19. Germline values: CDR1 MNHEY, CDR2 SMNVEV (reference sequence). This CDR3 spans 20 amino acids. The CDR3 DNA sequence: TGTGCCAGCAGTCTACGGAGGACAGGGGTATCGTCACGTAATAATTCACCCCTCCACTTT. Encoded protein: CASSLRRTGVSSRNNSPLHF.

This clone was picked up a small number of times. The gene calls are TRBV19 and TRBJ1-6; the D gene is possibly TRBD1 (5 bases). Germline V CDR1 and CDR2: LNHDA, SQIVND (reference sequence). The V and J ends lost 7 bases and 6 bases respectively, with 13 bases between them. This CDR3 has 14 amino acids. CDR3 coding DNA: TGTGCCAGTACATCAGCGGGGGTTAATTCACCCCTCCACTTT. This codes for CASTSAGVNSPLHF.

In this sample, this clone turned up a few times. J is TRBJ2-7 and V is TRBV4-3, with TRBD1 as a possible D gene (5 bases). This CDR3 has 14 residues. Germline lookup yields CDR1 LGHNA and CDR2 YSLEER. Trimming took 4 bases from V and 6 from J, leaving 16 bases between them. CDR3 sequence reads: CASSLLRLQGEQYF. CDR3 DNA: TGCGCCAGCAGCCTTCTTCGGCTTCAGGGCGAGCAGTACTTC.

This sequence joins TRBV6-5 and TRBJ1-2; D ambiguous. This CDR3 is built from 15 residues. Germline values: CDR1 MNHEY, CDR2 SVGAGI. Trimming took off 0 bases at V and 2 bases at J, with 10 bases between the two ends. CDR3 residues: CASSYSEAGNYGYTF. Written as DNA, the CDR3 is TGTGCCAGCAGTTACTCTGAGGCGGGCAACTATGGCTACACCTTC.

V usage is TRBV19 and J usage is TRBJ1-2; D is unclear. The CDR3 is 13 residues long. CDR1 and CDR2 from the germline V gene are LNHDA and SQIVND (reference sequence). V was clipped by 3 bases and J by 4 bases, with 9 bases between them. In nucleotides, the CDR3 is TGTGCCAGTAGTATCGGGGTGAGCTATGGCTACACCTTC. Translation gives CASSIGVSYGYTF.

This clone appeared a single time. The CDR3 sequence is CASSGLAGSTDTQYF. The CDR3 DNA follows: TGCGCCAGCAGTGGACTAGCGGGGAGCACAGATACGCAGTATTTT. The rearrangement links TRBV10-1 to TRBJ2-3; TRBD2 matches 11 bases. V gave up 4 bases and J gave up 0 bases; unmatched junction bases: 0. The CDR3 is made up of 15 amino acids. In germline, CDR1 is WNHNN, CDR2 SYGVQD (reference sequence).

This chain links TRBV2 with TRBJ1-5; D gene unclear. V dropped 6 bases and J dropped 4 bases, with 7 bases sitting between them. Per the germline V gene, CDR1 is SNHLY and CDR2 is FYNNEI. CDR3 length: 12 amino acids. CDR3 residues: CASSGENQPQHF. Here the CDR3 DNA reads TGTGCCAGCAGCGGGGAAAATCAGCCCCAGCATTTT.

This clone was detected once. V is TRBV6-6 and J is TRBJ2-3; weak D call: TRBD1 (5 bases). The CDR3 totals 14 residues. Trimming took off 2 bases at V and 4 bases at J, with 10 bases between the two ends. The V gene's germline CDR1 is MNHNY and CDR2 SVGAGI (reference sequence). Here the CDR3 DNA reads TGTGCCAGCAGTTACCCCCAGGGCGCAGATACGCAGTATTTT. Its protein is CASSYPQGADTQYF.